Listed below are T cell receptor beta chains from one sample, sequenced in a study of blood T cell repertoires in COVID-19. Using immunoSEQ multiplex PCR, the repertoire was profiled, and TCRdb retains in-frame clones only, with some absent. The data hold around 130,000 clones, with 84% observed a single time. Input material: peripheral blood. The receptors originated from a man in his sixties with acute or convalescent COVID-19. Each CDR3 is given with its conserved first and last residue. A D gene is named only where the DNA matches it firmly. Clone size is not always given. Where it is, it says once, few, many or a class for expanded clones.

TRBD2,NA,20,TRBJ2-7,TRBV14,CASSQDRSGTSGRFPYEQYF,TGTGCCAGCAGCCAAGACCGTTCCGGGACTAGCGGGAGGTTTCCCTACGAGCAGTACTTC
NA,NA,14,TRBJ2-1,TRBV6-5,CASSYLGPYNEQFF,TGTGCCAGCAGTTATCTTGGCCCTTACAATGAGCAGTTCTTC
NA,NA,13,TRBJ2-7,TRBV5-1,CASSLGGTNEQYF,TGCGCCAGCAGCTTGGGGGGCACAAACGAGCAGTACTTC
TRBD2,NA,16,TRBJ2-7,TRBV5-1,CASSLAVRESSYEQYF,TGCGCCAGCAGCTTGGCCGTGCGGGAGAGCTCCTACGAGCAGTACTTC
TRBD2,NA,17,TRBJ2-1,TRBV19,CASSIGERGRPYNEQFF,TGTGCCAGTAGTATAGGGGAACGCGGGAGGCCCTACAATGAGCAGTTCTTC
TRBD2,once,15,TRBJ2-7,TRBV5-1,CASSLRTSGVYEQYF,TGCGCCAGCAGCTTGCGGACTAGCGGGGTTTACGAGCAGTACTTC
TRBD2,NA,16,TRBJ2-7,TRBV10-3,CATGLAGGQSRGEQYF,TGTGCCACAGGACTAGCGGGAGGCCAGTCCCGAGGCGAGCAGTACTTC
NA,NA,15,TRBJ2-2,TRBV19,CASSIIRGATGELFF,TGTGCCAGTAGTATTATTCGGGGGGCGACCGGGGAGCTGTTTTTT
NA,NA,16,TRBJ2-2,TRBV5-6,CASSRRWSQWTGELFF,TGTGCCAGCAGTCGCCGGTGGAGCCAATGGACCGGGGAGCTGTTTTTT
NA,many,14,TRBJ2-7,TRBV7-8,CASSLGTVTYEQYF,TGTGCCAGCAGCTTAGGGACAGTCACCTACGAGCAGTACTTC
NA,NA,18,TRBJ2-6,TRBV19,CASSISGAQSSGANVLTF,TGTGCCAGTAGTATCTCAGGGGCCCAAAGCTCTGGGGCCAACGTCCTGACTTTC
TRBD1,NA,14,TRBJ1-4,TRBV5-1,CASSYGTGDEKLFF,TGCGCCAGCAGCTACGGGACAGGGGACGAAAAACTGTTTTTT
NA,NA,15,TRBJ1-6,TRBV3-1/TRBV3-2,CASSQDNQDNSPLHF,TGTGCCAGCAGCCAAGATAATCAGGATAATTCACCCCTCCACTTT
NA,NA,16,TRBJ2-7,TRBV6-5,CASSYRVGGSSYEQYF,TGTGCCAGCAGTTATCGCGTCGGAGGGAGCTCCTACGAGCAGTACTTC
TRBD2,NA,15,TRBJ2-3,TRBV15,CATSRGTSGEDTQYF,TGTGCCACCAGCAGAGGGACTAGCGGCGAAGATACGCAGTATTTT
TRBD1,large,17,TRBJ1-5,TRBV18,CASSLGQGYLGNQPQHF,TGTGCCAGCTCACTGGGACAGGGGTATCTTGGCAATCAGCCCCAGCATTTT
NA,NA,12,TRBJ2-1,TRBV15,CATSRDGLVQFF,TGTGCCACCAGCAGAGATGGTCTAGTTCAGTTCTTC
TRBD2,once,16,TRBJ2-5,TRBV9,CASSVASAGGGETQYF,TGTGCCAGCAGCGTAGCGTCAGCGGGAGGTGGGGAGACCCAGTACTTC